These 5 T cell receptor beta chains were sequenced from one sample in a study of vaccination effects on CD4 cells after COVID-19. On roughly day 10 of culture, CD4+ T cells were separated out. These receptors are not linked to any known antigen. Using immunoSEQ multiplex PCR, the repertoire was profiled, and TCRdb retains in-frame clones only, with some absent. The sample records tens of thousands of clones, approximately 67% being singletons. The sample here was CD4+ T cells from PBMCs cultured without peptide, taken before COVID-19 vaccination. These TCRs come from a human donor who received a COVID-19 vaccine.

V and J are TRBV6-5 and TRBJ1-5, with D maybe TRBD1 (5 bases). V was shortened by 7 bases and J by 3 bases, with 16 bases between the two germline ends. The CDR3 is made up of 15 amino acids. The germline V gene has CDR1 MNHEY and CDR2 SVGAGI. The CDR3 loop reads CASIITLGLNQPQHF. The CDR3 DNA reads as TGTGCCAGCATCATTACGTTGGGACTCAATCAGCCCCAGCATTTT.

V is TRBV29-1 and J is TRBJ1-1; D remains ambiguous. This CDR3 has 14 residues. With 4 bases removed from V and 0 bases from J, the gap between germline ends came to 12 bases. CDR1 is SQVTM and CDR2 is ANQGSEA in the germline V gene. The CDR3 bases are TGCAGCGTTGTTTATCGGCAAATGAACACTGAAGCTTTCTTT. Protein: CSVVYRQMNTEAFF.

J is TRBJ2-1 and V is TRBV6-2 or TRBV6-3; 12 positions agree with TRBD2. Germline CDR1 MNHEY, CDR2 SVGEGT. The CDR3 runs to 17 residues. V lost 4 bases to trimming and J lost 7 bases; unmatched junction nucleotides: 11. CDR3 amino acids: CASSSSRLAGVLNEQFF. The CDR3 region has the DNA TGTGCCAGCAGTTCGTCTCGACTAGCGGGAGTGTTAAATGAGCAGTTCTTC.

A few counts support this clone. This sequence joins TRBV6-1 and TRBJ1-1, with a possible D match to TRBD1 (6 bases). CDR1 and CDR2 from the germline V gene are MNHNS and SASEGT. Trimming removed 2 bases from V and 2 bases from J, with 12 bases in between. The CDR3 consists of 15 residues. CDR3 bases: TGTGCCAGCAGTGAAAGGGGGGATTTCAACACTGAAGCTTTCTTT. Protein: CASSERGDFNTEAFF.

This rearrangement joins TRBV10-1 to TRBJ2-1, with 8 nucleotides matching TRBD2. The CDR3 has 16 amino acids. Germline CDR1 is WNHNN and CDR2 is SYGVQD (reference sequence). V gave up 6 bases and J gave up 3 bases; unmatched junction bases: 10. CDR3 protein: CASSRGGGGGYNEQFF. DNA of the CDR3: TGCGCCAGCAGCCGGGGGGGCGGAGGGGGCTACAATGAGCAGTTCTTC.